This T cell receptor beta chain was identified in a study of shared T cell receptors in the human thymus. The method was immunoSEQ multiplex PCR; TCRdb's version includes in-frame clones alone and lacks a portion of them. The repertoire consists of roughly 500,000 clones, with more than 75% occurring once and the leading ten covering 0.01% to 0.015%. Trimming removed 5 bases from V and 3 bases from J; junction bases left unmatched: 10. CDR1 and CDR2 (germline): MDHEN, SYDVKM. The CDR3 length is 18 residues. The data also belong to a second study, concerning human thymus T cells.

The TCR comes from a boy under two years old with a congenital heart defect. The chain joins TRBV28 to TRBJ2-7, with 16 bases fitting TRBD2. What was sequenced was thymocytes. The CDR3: CASSPLPGLAGGFYEQYF. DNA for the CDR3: TGTGCCAGCAGTCCTCTCCCGGGACTAGCGGGAGGGTTCTACGAGCAGTACTTC.